The 3 T cell receptor beta chains given below trace back to one sample, sequenced in a study of T cell clones after liver transplantation. Here immunoSEQ multiplex PCR was the method, and the copy in TCRdb shows in-frame clones only, minus some. The table has 68,000 or so clones, about four fifths seen once. Source: CD4+ T cells from blood, taken before liver transplant. These receptors all come from a human donor who received a liver transplant.

The chain combines TRBV9 with TRBJ1-3, with D perhaps matching TRBD1 (5 bases). CDR3 length: 16 amino acids. V lost 4 bases and J lost 0, with 14 bases in between. Germline CDR1 and CDR2: SGDLS and YYNGEE. CDR3 region: CASSPGDLNSGNTIYF. The CDR3 nucleotides read TGTGCCAGCAGCCCGGGGGACTTAAACTCTGGAAACACCATATATTTT.

The chain recombines TRBV28 with TRBJ2-7; TRBD1 aligns across 8 bases. The CDR3 extends over 18 amino acids. The germline V gene encodes CDR1 MDHEN and CDR2 SYDVKM. V trimming: 5 bases; J trimming: 2 bases; junction bases outside the gene matches: 17. CDR3 DNA sequence: TGTGCCAGCAGTCAAGGGACAGGAGGAAAACCCCGAACCTACGAGCAGTACTTC. It translates to CASSQGTGGKPRTYEQYF. The full variable domain, rest sourced from reference TRBV28 and TRBJ2-7, is DVKVTQSSRYLVKRTGEKVFLECVQDMDHENMFWYRQDPGLGLRLIYFSYDVKMKEKGDIPEGYSVSREKKERFSLILESASTNQTSMYLCASSQGTGGKPRTYEQYFGPGTRLTVT.

This chain links TRBV5-1 with TRBJ1-4; tentatively, D is TRBD1 (6 bases). In germline, CDR1 is SGHRS, CDR2 YFSETQ. The length of the CDR3 is 19 residues. Trimming removed 0 bases at V and 0 bases at J, with 18 bases between. This chain's CDR3 is CASSLANTGGPPTNEKLFF. The CDR3 DNA is TGCGCCAGCAGCTTGGCCAACACGGGGGGCCCACCAACTAATGAAAAACTGTTTTTT.